The clone carrying this TCR beta chain was detected a few times. The data are from a study of cytomegalovirus exposure and HLA in healthy donors. Everyone who donated was a healthy bone marrow donor. The germline V gene has CDR1 SGHTA and CDR2 FQGNSA. The CDR3 has 14 amino acids. V gave up 5 bases and J gave up 6 bases; unmatched junction bases: 10. The study ran its PCR with 60 Vbeta and 13 Jbeta primers. Clones were read by immunoSEQ multiplex PCR, and TCRdb kept only the in-frame ones, dropping some. Here the sample spans over 100,000 clones, roughly 82% being singletons. The sequenced sample was PBMCs. The chain couples TRBV7-2 to TRBJ2-7; 7 bases are shared with TRBD1. The clonotype comes from a male donor in good health and CMV-seropositive. CDR3 sequence (DNA): TGTGCCAGCAGCCCCTCGACAGGGCGTAGCGAGCAGTACTTC. Its protein product is CASSPSTGRSEQYF.